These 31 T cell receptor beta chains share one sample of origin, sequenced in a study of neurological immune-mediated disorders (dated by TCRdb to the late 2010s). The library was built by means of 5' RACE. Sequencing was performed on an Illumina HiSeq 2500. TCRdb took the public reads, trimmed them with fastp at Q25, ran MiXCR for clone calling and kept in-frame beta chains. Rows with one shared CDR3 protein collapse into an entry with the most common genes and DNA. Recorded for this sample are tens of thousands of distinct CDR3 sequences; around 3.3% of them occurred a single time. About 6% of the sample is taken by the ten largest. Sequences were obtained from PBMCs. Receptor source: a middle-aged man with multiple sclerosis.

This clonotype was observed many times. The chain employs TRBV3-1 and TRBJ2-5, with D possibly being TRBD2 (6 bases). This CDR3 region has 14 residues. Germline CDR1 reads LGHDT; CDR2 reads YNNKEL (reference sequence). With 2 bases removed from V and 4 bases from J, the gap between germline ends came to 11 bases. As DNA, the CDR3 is TGTGCCAGCAGCCAAAGCACAGCGGGAGAGACCCAGTACTTC. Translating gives CASSQSTAGETQYF.

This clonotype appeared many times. For the CDR3, the DNA is TGTGCCAGCAGCGTAGGGTCAGGGACCTATGGCTACACCTTC. As protein: CASSVGSGTYGYTF. The chain recombines TRBV9 with TRBJ1-2; maybe TRBD1 (5 bases). The V and J ends lost 0 bases and 4 bases respectively, with 10 bases between them. This CDR3 has 14 residues. Looked up from germline, CDR1 is SGDLS and CDR2 is YYNGEE. The entire variable domain, with the rest obtained from reference TRBV9 and TRBJ1-2, is as follows: DSGVTQTPKHLITATGQRVTLRCSPRSGDLSVYWYQQSLDQGLQFLIQYYNGEERAKGNILERFSAQQFPDLHSELNLSSLELGDSALYFCASSVGSGTYGYTFGSGTRLTVV.

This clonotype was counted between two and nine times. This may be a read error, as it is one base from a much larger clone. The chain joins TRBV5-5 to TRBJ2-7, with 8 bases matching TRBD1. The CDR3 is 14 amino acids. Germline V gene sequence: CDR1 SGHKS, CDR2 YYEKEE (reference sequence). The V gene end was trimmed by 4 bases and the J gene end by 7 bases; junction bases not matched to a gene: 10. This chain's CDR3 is CASSTRTGLEEQYF. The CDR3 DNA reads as TGTGCCAGCAGCACCCGGACAGGGTTGGAAGAGCAGTACTTC.

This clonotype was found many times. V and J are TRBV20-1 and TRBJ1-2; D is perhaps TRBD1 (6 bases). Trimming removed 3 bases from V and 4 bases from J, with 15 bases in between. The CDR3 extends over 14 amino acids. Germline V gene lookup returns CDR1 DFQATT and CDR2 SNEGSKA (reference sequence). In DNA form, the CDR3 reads TGCAGTGCTAGGGGAGGGGGGAGAACCTATGGCTACACCTTC. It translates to CSARGGGRTYGYTF.

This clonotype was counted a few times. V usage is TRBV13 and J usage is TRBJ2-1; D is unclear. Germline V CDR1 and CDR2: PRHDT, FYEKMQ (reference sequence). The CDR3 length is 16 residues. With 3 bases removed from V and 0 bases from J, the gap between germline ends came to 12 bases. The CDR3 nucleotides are TGTGCCAGCAGCTTTGTTCCTTTGAGCTCCTACAATGAGCAGTTCTTC. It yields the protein CASSFVPLSSYNEQFF.

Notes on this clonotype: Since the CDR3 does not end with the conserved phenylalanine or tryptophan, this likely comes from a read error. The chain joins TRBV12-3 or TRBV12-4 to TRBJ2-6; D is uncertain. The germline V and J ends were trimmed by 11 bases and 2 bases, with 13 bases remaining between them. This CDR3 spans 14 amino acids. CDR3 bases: TGTGCCTCATCCCGGACGCCTGGGGCCAACGTCCTGACTAAC. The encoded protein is CASSRTPGANVLTN.

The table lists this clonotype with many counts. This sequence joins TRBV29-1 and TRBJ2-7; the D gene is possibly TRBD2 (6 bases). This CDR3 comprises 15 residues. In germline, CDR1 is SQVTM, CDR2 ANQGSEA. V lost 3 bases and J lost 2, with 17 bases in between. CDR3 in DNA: TGCAGCGTTGAGCTTCCCGGCGGGGTAACCTACGAGCAGTACTTC. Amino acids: CSVELPGGVTYEQYF.

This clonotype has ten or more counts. The CDR3 DNA is TGCGCCAGCAGCTTGGAAGTTTTGGGGTCGAACACCGGGGAGCTGTTTTTT. It yields the protein CASSLEVLGSNTGELFF. The chain recombines TRBV5-1 with TRBJ2-2, with D unclear. Germline V CDR1 and CDR2: SGHRS, YFSETQ. V was cut by 0 bases and J by 0 bases, with 12 bases left in between. This CDR3 comprises 17 residues.

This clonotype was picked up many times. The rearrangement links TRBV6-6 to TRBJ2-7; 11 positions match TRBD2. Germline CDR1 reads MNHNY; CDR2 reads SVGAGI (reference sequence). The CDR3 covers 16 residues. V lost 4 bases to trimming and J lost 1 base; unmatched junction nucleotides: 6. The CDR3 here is CASSSTSGDFSYEQYF. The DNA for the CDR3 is TGTGCCAGCAGTTCGACTAGCGGGGACTTTTCCTACGAGCAGTACTTC.

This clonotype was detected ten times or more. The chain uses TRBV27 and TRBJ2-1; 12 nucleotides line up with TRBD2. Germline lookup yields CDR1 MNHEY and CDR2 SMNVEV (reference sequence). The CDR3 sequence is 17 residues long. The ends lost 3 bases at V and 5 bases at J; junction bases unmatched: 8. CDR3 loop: CASSFTSGGLTDNEQFF. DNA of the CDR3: TGTGCCAGCAGTTTTACTAGCGGGGGGCTCACCGACAATGAGCAGTTCTTC.

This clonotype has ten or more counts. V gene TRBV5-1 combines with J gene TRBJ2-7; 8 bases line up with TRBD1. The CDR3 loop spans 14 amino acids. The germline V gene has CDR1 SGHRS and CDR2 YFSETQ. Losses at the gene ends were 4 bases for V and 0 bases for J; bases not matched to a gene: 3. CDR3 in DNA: TGCGCCAGCAGCGACGGACAGGGCTCCTACGAGCAGTACTTC. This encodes CASSDGQGSYEQYF.

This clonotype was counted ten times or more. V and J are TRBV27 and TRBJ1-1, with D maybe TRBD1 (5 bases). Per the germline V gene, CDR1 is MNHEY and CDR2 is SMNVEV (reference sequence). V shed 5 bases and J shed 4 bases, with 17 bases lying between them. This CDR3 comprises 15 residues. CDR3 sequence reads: CASSLARGSSTEAFF. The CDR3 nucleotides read TGTGCCAGCAGTCTCGCCCGGGGCTCGAGCACTGAAGCTTTCTTT.

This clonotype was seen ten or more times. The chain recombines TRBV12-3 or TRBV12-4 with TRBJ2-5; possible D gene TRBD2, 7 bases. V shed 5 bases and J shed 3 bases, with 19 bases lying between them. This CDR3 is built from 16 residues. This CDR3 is CASSVLRGADEETQYF. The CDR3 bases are TGTGCCAGCAGTGTCTTACGGGGGGCCGACGAAGAGACCCAGTACTTC.

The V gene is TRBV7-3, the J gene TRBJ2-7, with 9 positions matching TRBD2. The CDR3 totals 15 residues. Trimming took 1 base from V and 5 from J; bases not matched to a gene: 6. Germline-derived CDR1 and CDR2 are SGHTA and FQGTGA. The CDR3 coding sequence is TGTGCCAGCAGCTTAAGTAGCGGGGGTCACAACGAGCAGTACTTC. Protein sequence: CASSLSSGGHNEQYF.

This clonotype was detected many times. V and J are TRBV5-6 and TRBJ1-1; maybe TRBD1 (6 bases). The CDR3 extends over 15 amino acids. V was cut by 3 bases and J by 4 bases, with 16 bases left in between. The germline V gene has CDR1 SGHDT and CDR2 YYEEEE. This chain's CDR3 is CASSSFSGEFTEAFF. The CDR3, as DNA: TGTGCCAGCAGCTCCTTCTCAGGGGAATTCACTGAAGCTTTCTTT.

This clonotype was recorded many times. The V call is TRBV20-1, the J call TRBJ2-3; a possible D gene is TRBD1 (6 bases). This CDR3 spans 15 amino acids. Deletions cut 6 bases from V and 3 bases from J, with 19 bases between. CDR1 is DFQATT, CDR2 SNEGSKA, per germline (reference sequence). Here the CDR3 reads CSAPTTGLRTDTQYF. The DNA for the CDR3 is TGCAGTGCACCTACCACAGGGTTAAGGACAGATACGCAGTATTTT.

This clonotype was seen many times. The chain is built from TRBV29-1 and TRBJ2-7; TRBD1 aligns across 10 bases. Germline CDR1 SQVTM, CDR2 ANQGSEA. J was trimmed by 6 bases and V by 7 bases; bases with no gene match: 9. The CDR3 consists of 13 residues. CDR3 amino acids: CSGDRGPGGEQYF. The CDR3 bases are TGCAGCGGGGACAGGGGTCCGGGTGGCGAGCAGTACTTC.

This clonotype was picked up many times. This chain's CDR3 is CASSLNSGTEAFF. As DNA, the CDR3 is TGTGCCAGCAGCTTGAATTCGGGCACTGAAGCTTTCTTT. The chain is built from TRBV7-2 and TRBJ1-1; unclear D gene. Germline loops: CDR1 SGHTA, CDR2 FQGNSA. Trimming removed 3 bases at V and 4 bases at J, with 9 bases between. The CDR3 covers 13 residues.

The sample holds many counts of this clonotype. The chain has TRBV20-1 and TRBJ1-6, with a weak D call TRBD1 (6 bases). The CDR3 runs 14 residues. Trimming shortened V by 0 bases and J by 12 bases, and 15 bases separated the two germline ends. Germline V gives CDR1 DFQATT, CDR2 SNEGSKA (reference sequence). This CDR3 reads CSARDLQGSGPLHF. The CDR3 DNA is TGCAGTGCTAGAGATCTACAGGGTTCGGGACCCCTCCACTTT.

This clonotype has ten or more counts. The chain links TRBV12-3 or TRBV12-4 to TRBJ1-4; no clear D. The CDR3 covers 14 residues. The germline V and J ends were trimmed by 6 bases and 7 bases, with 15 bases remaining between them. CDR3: CASRAQVASEKLFF. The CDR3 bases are TGTGCCAGCAGGGCTCAGGTGGCAAGTGAAAAACTGTTTTTT.

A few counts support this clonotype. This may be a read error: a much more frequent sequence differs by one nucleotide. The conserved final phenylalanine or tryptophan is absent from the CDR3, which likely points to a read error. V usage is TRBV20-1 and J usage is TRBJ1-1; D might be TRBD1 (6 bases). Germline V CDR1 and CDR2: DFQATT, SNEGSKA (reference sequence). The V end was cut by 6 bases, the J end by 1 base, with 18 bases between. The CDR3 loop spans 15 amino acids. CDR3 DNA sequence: TGCAGTGCCCCGTCCTGGGGGGCGGGGAACACTGAAGCTTTCTAT. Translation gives CSAPSWGAGNTEAFY.

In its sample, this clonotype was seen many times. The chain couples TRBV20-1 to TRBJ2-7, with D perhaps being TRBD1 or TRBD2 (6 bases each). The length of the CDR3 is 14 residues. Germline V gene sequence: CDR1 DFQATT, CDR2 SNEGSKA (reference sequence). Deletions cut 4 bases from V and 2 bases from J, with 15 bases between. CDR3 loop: CSAKGGRSTYEQYF. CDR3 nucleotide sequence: TGCAGTGCTAAGGGGGGCCGTTCCACCTACGAGCAGTACTTC.

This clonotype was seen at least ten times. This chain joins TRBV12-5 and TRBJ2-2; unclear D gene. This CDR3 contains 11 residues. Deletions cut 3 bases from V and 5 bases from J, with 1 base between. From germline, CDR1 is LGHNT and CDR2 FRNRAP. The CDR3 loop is CASGFTGELFF. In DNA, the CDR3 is TGTGCTAGTGGTTTTACCGGGGAGCTGTTTTTT. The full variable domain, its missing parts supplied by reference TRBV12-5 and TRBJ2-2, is DARVTQTPRHKVTEMGQEVTMRCQPILGHNTVFWYRQTMMQGLELLAYFRNRAPLDDSGMPKDRFSAEMPDATLATLKIQPSEPRDSAVYFCASGFTGELFFGEGSRLTVL.

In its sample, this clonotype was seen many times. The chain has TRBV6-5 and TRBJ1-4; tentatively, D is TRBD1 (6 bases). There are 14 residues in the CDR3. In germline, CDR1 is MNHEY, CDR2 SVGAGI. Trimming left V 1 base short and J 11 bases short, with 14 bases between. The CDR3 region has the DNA TGTGCCAGCAGTTACTATGGGGGGCAGCGGAAACTGTTTTTT. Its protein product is CASSYYGGQRKLFF.

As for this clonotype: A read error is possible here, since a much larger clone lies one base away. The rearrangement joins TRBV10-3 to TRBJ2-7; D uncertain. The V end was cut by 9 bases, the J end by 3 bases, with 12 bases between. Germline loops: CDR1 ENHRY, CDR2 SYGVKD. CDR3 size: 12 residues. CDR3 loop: CAMSVKGYEQYF. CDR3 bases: TGTGCCATGAGCGTTAAGGGCTACGAGCAGTACTTC.

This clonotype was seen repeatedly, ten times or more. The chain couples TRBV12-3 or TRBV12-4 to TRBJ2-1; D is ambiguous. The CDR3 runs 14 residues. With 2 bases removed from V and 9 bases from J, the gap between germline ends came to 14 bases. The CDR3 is CASSLREATSEQFF. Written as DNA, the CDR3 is TGTGCCAGCAGTTTAAGAGAAGCTACCAGTGAGCAGTTCTTC.

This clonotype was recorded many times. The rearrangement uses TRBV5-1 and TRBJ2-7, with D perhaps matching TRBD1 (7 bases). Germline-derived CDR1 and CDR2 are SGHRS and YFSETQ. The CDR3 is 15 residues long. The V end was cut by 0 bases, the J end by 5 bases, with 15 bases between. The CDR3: CASSLALEGADEQYF. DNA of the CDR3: TGCGCCAGCAGCTTGGCCTTGGAGGGGGCCGACGAGCAGTACTTC. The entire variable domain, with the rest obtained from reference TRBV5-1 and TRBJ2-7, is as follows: KAGVTQTPRYLIKTRGQQVTLSCSPISGHRSVSWYQQTPGQGLQFLFEYFSETQRNKGNFPGRFSGRQFSNSRSEMNVSTLELGDSALYLCASSLALEGADEQYFGPGTRLTVT.

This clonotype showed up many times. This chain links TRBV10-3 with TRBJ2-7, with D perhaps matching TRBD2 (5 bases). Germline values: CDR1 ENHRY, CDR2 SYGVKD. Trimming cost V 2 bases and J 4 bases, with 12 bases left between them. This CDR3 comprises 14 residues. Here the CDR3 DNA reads TGTGCCATCAGTGAGATTGGCGGGCCATACGAGCAGTACTTC. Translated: CAISEIGGPYEQYF.

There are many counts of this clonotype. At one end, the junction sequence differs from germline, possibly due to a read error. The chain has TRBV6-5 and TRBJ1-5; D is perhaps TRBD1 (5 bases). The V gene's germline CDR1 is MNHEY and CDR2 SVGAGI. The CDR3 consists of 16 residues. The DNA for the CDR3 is TGTGCCAGCAGACTCGGGACCGGAGGAGGCAATCAGCCCCAGAATTTT. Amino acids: CASRLGTGGGNQPQNF.

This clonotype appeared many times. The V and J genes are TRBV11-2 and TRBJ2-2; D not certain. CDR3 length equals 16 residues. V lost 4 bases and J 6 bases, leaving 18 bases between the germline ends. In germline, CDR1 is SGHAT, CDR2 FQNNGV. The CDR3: CASSSRPALGPGELFF. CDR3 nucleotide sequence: TGTGCCAGCAGCTCCCGCCCCGCTCTCGGTCCCGGGGAGCTGTTTTTT.

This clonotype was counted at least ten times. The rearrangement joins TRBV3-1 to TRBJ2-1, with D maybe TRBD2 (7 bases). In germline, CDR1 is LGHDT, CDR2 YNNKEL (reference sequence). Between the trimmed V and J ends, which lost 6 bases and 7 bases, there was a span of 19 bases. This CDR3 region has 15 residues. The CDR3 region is CASRLLGASGNEQFF. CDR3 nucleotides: TGTGCCAGCAGACTGTTGGGGGCTAGCGGTAATGAGCAGTTCTTC.